The 2 T cell receptor beta chains in this list originate from one sample, sequenced in a study of T cells in Graves' hyperthyroidism and ophthalmopathy (dated by TCRdb to between 2018 and 2020). Receptors were amplified or captured by multiplex PCR. Sequencing was carried out with an Illumina HiSeq 2000. Amplification of TCR beta CDR3 regions was carried out from RNA transcripts. The first round of RT-PCR for the TCR CDR3 was performed with the HTBI primer set and the Qiagen OneStep RT-PCR kit. TCRdb reworked the public reads: Q25 trimming with fastp, MiXCR clone assembly, productive beta chains retained. Rows matching on CDR3 protein sequence are summarized as one entry with the most common DNA and genes. Across this sample there are hundreds of thousands of distinct CDR3 sequences, with around a quarter seen only once. 10% to 12% of the sample belongs to the ten largest clones. Sequencing input: blood. The receptors originated from a young woman with Graves' ophthalmopathy.

This clonotype showed up many times. This chain links TRBV5-1 with TRBJ1-1, with D uncertain. This CDR3 is built from 15 residues. Germline CDR1 is SGHRS and CDR2 is YFSETQ. V dropped 0 bases and J dropped 4 bases, with 13 bases sitting between them. CDR3 residues: CASSLGYPVSTEAFF. The DNA of the CDR3 is TGCGCCAGCAGCTTGGGTTACCCCGTTTCCACTGAAGCTTTCTTT.

This clonotype was found many times. The chain combines TRBV5-1 with TRBJ2-7; possibly TRBD1 for D (5 bases). The CDR3 is 15 amino acids. The germline CDR1 and CDR2 sequences are SGHRS and YFSETQ. V was trimmed by 2 bases and J by 4 bases, leaving 16 bases between them. CDR3 coding DNA: TGCGCCAGCAGCTTTGGTACAGGCCTCCCTTACGAGCAGTACTTC. It translates to CASSFGTGLPYEQYF.